The 31 T cell receptor beta chains below all came from one sample that was sequenced in a study of molecular identifiers for immune sequencing clone quantification. MiXCR, applied by TCRdb to the PCR reads, yields one record per CDR3 protein. There are about half a million distinct CDR3 sequences in the sample; about a quarter occur only once, and around 0.79% lies in the top ten. The sequenced sample consisted of naive CD8+ T cells from blood, with Jurkat cell RNA spiked in. Subset specified: FACS-sorted CD8+CD4-CCR7+CD45RA+ naive T cells. These receptors originate from a human donor in good health. Some libraries in this study had Jurkat cell RNA spiked in.

This clonotype was observed many times. J is TRBJ1-2 and V is TRBV4-3; the D is unclear. V was shortened by 0 bases and J by 4 bases, with 12 bases between the two germline ends. The CDR3 runs to 15 residues. Germline V gives CDR1 LGHNA, CDR2 YSLEER. CDR3 bases: TGCGCCAGCAGCCAAGATAGAACAGCCTCCTATGGCTACACCTTC. As protein: CASSQDRTASYGYTF.

In this sample, this clonotype turned up many times. This chain joins TRBV21-1 and TRBJ2-3; TRBD1 reflects the table's D call only, with no check against the DNA. TRBV21-1 is designated a pseudogene. The CDR3 is 15 residues long. CDR3 sequence reads: CASSKGQGATDTQYF. CDR3 in DNA: TGTGCCAGCAGCAAAGGCCAGGGGGCCACAGATACGCAGTATTTT.

This clonotype was detected a few times. The chain is built from TRBV7-9 and TRBJ2-7, with TRBD2 as a possible D gene (5 bases). V gave up 1 base and J gave up 1 base, with 11 bases separating them. Germline assignment: CDR1 SEHNR and CDR2 FQNEAQ (reference sequence). CDR3 length: 15 residues. CDR3 in DNA: TGTGCCAGCAGCTTAGGGTATAGCGTATCCTACGAGCAGTACTTC. Encoded protein: CASSLGYSVSYEQYF.

This clonotype appeared a few times. The J gene is TRBJ2-1, the V gene TRBV4-3; D is ambiguous. The germline CDR1 and CDR2 sequences are LGHNA and YSLEER. V gave up 0 bases and J gave up 2 bases, with 11 bases separating them. This CDR3 contains 16 residues. DNA for the CDR3: TGCGCCAGCAGCCAAGAGTCCGAGCGCCCCTACAATGAGCAGTTCTTC. Its translation: CASSQESERPYNEQFF.

Only a few counts were recorded for this clonotype. At one end the junction does not follow the germline gene, possibly because of a read error. The genes are TRBV7-9 and TRBJ1-4; 7 positions agree with TRBD1. Germline lookup yields CDR1 SEHNR and CDR2 FQNEAQ (reference sequence). The CDR3 totals 17 residues. The CDR3 DNA follows: TGTGCCAGCAGCTCCTTAACCACAGGGGCCCCTAAGGAAAAACTGTTTTTT. It is translated as CASSSLTTGAPKEKLFF.

V and J are TRBV5-6 and TRBJ2-7; D ambiguous. The CDR3 loop spans 15 amino acids. The V gene lost 4 bases and the J gene lost 0 bases, with 14 bases spanning the gap. CDR1 SGHDT and CDR2 YYEEEE come from the germline V gene. The CDR3 region is CASSGSPQSSYEQYF. The CDR3 nucleotides are TGTGCCAGCAGCGGATCTCCACAAAGCTCCTACGAGCAGTACTTC.

This clonotype was observed many times. The junction departs from germline at one end; a sequencing error may be responsible. V gene TRBV6-2 or TRBV6-3 combines with J gene TRBJ2-5; tentatively, D is TRBD1 (6 bases). The CDR3 sequence is 12 residues long. CDR1 is MNHEY and CDR2 is SVGEGT in the germline V gene. In DNA form, the CDR3 reads TGTGCCAGCAGTTACTCACCCGGGACACCCAACTTC. This sequence encodes CASSYSPGTPNF.

With regard to this clonotype: Because the CDR3 is missing its conserved closing phenylalanine or tryptophan, this is likely a read error. The chain links TRBV19 to TRBJ1-1; D is uncertain. The germline V gene has CDR1 LNHDA and CDR2 SQIVND (reference sequence). The V end lost 3 bases, the J end lost 1 base, and 6 bases lay between the germline ends. CDR3 length equals 13 residues. CDR3 DNA sequence: TGTGCCAGTAGTATGTGGGAGAACACTGAAGCTTTCCTT. Translating gives CASSMWENTEAFL.

This clonotype was seen at least ten times. J is TRBJ1-4 and V is TRBV7-9; TRBD1 is a possible D gene (6 bases). From germline, CDR1 is SEHNR and CDR2 FQNEAQ (reference sequence). With 1 base removed from V and 8 bases from J, the gap between germline ends came to 8 bases. The CDR3 is 13 amino acids. CDR3 coding DNA: TGTGCCAGCAGCTTAGGGACAGAGGAAAAACTGTTTTTT. Protein: CASSLGTEEKLFF.

A few counts support this clonotype. This chain links TRBV30 with TRBJ2-1, with 8 bases identical to TRBD2. Per the germline V gene, CDR1 is GTSNPN and CDR2 is SVGIG (reference sequence). With V trimmed by 1 base and J by 6 bases, 11 bases remained unmatched. This CDR3 is built from 16 residues. As DNA, the CDR3 is TGTGCCTGGAGTGGCCTAGCGGGTCCTACCTCCAATGAGCAGTTCTTC. This translates into CAWSGLAGPTSNEQFF.

This clonotype appeared many times. The rearrangement uses TRBV7-2 and TRBJ2-1; possibly TRBD2 for D (5 bases). Germline CDR1 reads SGHTA; CDR2 reads FQGNSA. The ends were cut back, 1 base at V and 8 bases at J, with 18 bases in the middle. This CDR3 has 16 amino acids. CDR3 residues: CASSLGLLAAPHEQFF. The CDR3 DNA follows: TGTGCCAGCAGCTTAGGACTACTCGCGGCCCCCCATGAGCAGTTCTTC. Variable domain in full (rest from reference TRBV7-2 and TRBJ2-1): GAGVSQSPSNKVTEKGKDVELRCDPISGHTALYWYRQSLGQGLEFLIYFQGNSAPDKSGLPSDRFSAERTGGSVSTLTIQRTQQEDSAVYLCASSLGLLAAPHEQFFGPGTRLTVL.

V and J are TRBV29-1 and TRBJ2-7; D remains ambiguous. CDR1 SQVTM and CDR2 ANQGSEA come from the germline V gene. CDR3 length: 13 residues. V was clipped by 4 bases and J by 4 bases, with 14 bases between them. The CDR3 protein is CSVVSPRRYEQYF. The CDR3 nucleotides read TGCAGCGTTGTATCTCCCAGGCGTTACGAGCAGTACTTC.

The J gene is TRBJ2-3, the V gene TRBV7-9, with D unclear. V was clipped by 3 bases and J by 6 bases, with 16 bases between them. This CDR3 comprises 15 residues. Germline V gene data show CDR1 as SEHNR and CDR2 as FQNEAQ (reference sequence). For the CDR3, the DNA is TGTGCCAGCAGCTTCTCGGACCGATACACGGATACGCAGTATTTT. Its translation is CASSFSDRYTDTQYF.

Turning to this clonotype: This may be a read error, as it is one base from a much larger clone. This chain connects TRBV6-2 or TRBV6-3 to TRBJ1-1; D is unresolved. The CDR3 is 14 residues long. The germline gives CDR1 MNHEY, CDR2 SVGEGT. CDR3 residues: CGSSAVGSSEEAFF. CDR3 sequence (DNA): TGTGGCAGCAGTGCGGTCGGCTCATCCGAGGAAGCTTTCTTT.

The V and J genes are TRBV12-3 or TRBV12-4 and TRBJ1-2, with 8 bases aligning to TRBD1. The CDR3 has 17 residues. V shed 6 bases and J 4 bases; nucleotides not matched to a gene: 16. The CDR3 spells CASRSPTTQTGAYGYTF. Here the CDR3 DNA reads TGTGCCAGCAGATCCCCCACAACACAGACAGGGGCCTATGGCTACACCTTC.

This clonotype was counted ten times or more. This chain connects TRBV28 to TRBJ2-7; 7 nucleotides line up with TRBD2. The length of the CDR3 is 15 residues. The V gene's germline CDR1 is MDHEN and CDR2 SYDVKM. Germline trimming cut 5 bases from V and 0 bases from J; bases unmatched to any gene: 7. DNA of the CDR3: TGTGCCAGCAGTCCTCGGGACTATAGCTCCTACGAGCAGTACTTC. Translated: CASSPRDYSSYEQYF.

This clonotype was seen a single time. A read error is possible here, since a much larger clone lies one base away. This chain connects TRBV7-8 to TRBJ2-5, with 8 bases that match TRBD2. The V gene's germline CDR1 is SGHVS and CDR2 FQNEAQ. With 5 bases clipped from V and 4 bases from J, the junction kept 6 bases outside the gene matches. This CDR3 is built from 14 residues. The CDR3 DNA reads as TGTGCCAGCAGCCCAAGACTAGCGCGAGAGACCCAGTACTTC. As protein: CASSPRLARETQYF.

This clonotype was seen a handful of times. This rearrangement joins TRBV7-9 to TRBJ2-1; no definite D call. With 1 base removed from V and 9 bases from J, the gap between germline ends came to 7 bases. This CDR3 is 12 amino acids long. CDR1 is SEHNR, CDR2 FQNEAQ, per germline (reference sequence). CDR3 sequence: CASSLDGVEQFF. DNA for the CDR3: TGTGCCAGCAGCTTAGATGGGGTTGAGCAGTTCTTC.

The chain employs TRBV5-6 and TRBJ2-5, with D possibly being TRBD1 or TRBD2 (6 bases each). The CDR3 extends over 17 amino acids. Germline assignment: CDR1 SGHDT and CDR2 YYEEEE. Between the trimmed V and J ends, which lost 4 bases and 4 bases, there was a span of 23 bases. CDR3: CASSKYSGRGGLETQYF. CDR3 coding DNA: TGTGCCAGCAGCAAATACTCCGGGAGAGGGGGTTTAGAGACCCAGTACTTC.

This clonotype was observed a few times. DNA for the CDR3: TGCGCCAGCAGCCAAGATACAGGGTTATACTATGGCTACACCTTC. Translation: CASSQDTGLYYGYTF. This sequence joins TRBV4-1 and TRBJ1-2; possibly TRBD1 for D (6 bases). Trimming left V 0 bases short and J 3 bases short, with 11 bases between. The CDR3 consists of 15 residues. Germline V gene sequence: CDR1 MGHRA, CDR2 YSYEKL.

Turning to this clonotype: A read error is possible here, since a much larger clone lies one base away. The chain recombines TRBV4-3 with TRBJ2-3; either TRBD1 or TRBD2 may fit D (6 bases each). Germline V gives CDR1 LGHNA, CDR2 YSLEER. The CDR3 is made up of 16 amino acids. The CDR3 here is CPSSHHREVVVDTQYF. The CDR3 nucleotides are TGCCCCAGCAGCCATCACAGGGAGGTGGTGGTAGATACGCAGTATTTT.

This clonotype has ten or more counts. This chain connects TRBV5-1 to TRBJ1-2; 8 bases line up with TRBD1. CDR3 length: 16 residues. CDR1 and CDR2 (germline): SGHRS, YFSETQ. V shed 1 base, J shed 5 bases, and the junction held 10 bases outside the gene matches. CDR3 nucleotides: TGCGCCAGCAGCTTGTCCCCGGACAGGGCGGAGTATGGCTACACCTTC. Residues: CASSLSPDRAEYGYTF.

The chain has TRBV5-4 and TRBJ1-4; the D is unclear. Trimming removed 7 bases at V and 4 bases at J, with 14 bases between. Germline-derived CDR1 and CDR2 are SGHNT and YYREEE (reference sequence). This CDR3 spans 14 amino acids. The CDR3 here is CASGLGGNNEKLFF. In nucleotides, the CDR3 is TGTGCCAGCGGGTTAGGAGGGAATAATGAAAAACTGTTTTTT.

The CDR3 is CASSYGGGFIYEQYF. Here the CDR3 DNA reads TGTGCCAGCAGTTATGGCGGGGGGTTCATCTACGAGCAGTACTTC. The chain uses TRBV6-2 or TRBV6-3 and TRBJ2-7; 8 bases agree with TRBD2. V trimming: 3 bases; J trimming: 3 bases; junction bases outside the gene matches: 7. The CDR3 consists of 15 residues. Germline-derived CDR1 and CDR2 are MNHEY and SVGEGT.

This clonotype turned up a few times. The rearrangement joins TRBV4-3 to TRBJ2-1, with 11 bases aligning to TRBD2. The V and J ends lost 4 bases and 2 bases, in that order; junction bases with no gene match: 7. The CDR3 covers 17 residues. CDR1 and CDR2 (germline): LGHNA, YSLEER. In nucleotides, the CDR3 is TGCGCCAGCAGCCCGCATAGCGGGGGGGCGGCCTACAATGAGCAGTTCTTC. Protein product: CASSPHSGGAAYNEQFF.

This chain joins TRBV10-3 and TRBJ2-7; the D gene is possibly TRBD1 (6 bases). The CDR3 is made up of 14 amino acids. The ends were cut back, 4 bases at V and 0 bases at J, with 10 bases in the middle. CDR1 is ENHRY and CDR2 is SYGVKD in the germline V gene. CDR3 protein: CAISAVQGSYEQYF. The CDR3 nucleotides read TGTGCCATCAGTGCTGTACAGGGCTCCTACGAGCAGTACTTC.

The chain joins TRBV9 to TRBJ2-2, with D perhaps matching TRBD2 (8 bases). Deletions cut 0 bases from V and 3 bases from J, with 15 bases between. Germline V gene data show CDR1 as SGDLS and CDR2 as YYNGEE. The CDR3 extends over 17 amino acids. The CDR3 nucleotides are TGTGCCAGCAGCGTAGAGGGGGCGGGAGGATACACCGGGGAGCTGTTTTTT. Translating gives CASSVEGAGGYTGELFF.

This clonotype was observed a handful of times. The chain links TRBV4-3 to TRBJ1-1; 8 positions agree with TRBD1. This CDR3 spans 15 amino acids. Per the germline V gene, CDR1 is LGHNA and CDR2 is YSLEER. V was clipped by 4 bases and J by 6 bases; unmatched bases: 10. The CDR3 DNA follows: TGCGCCAGCAGCCTGGACAGGGCTCGAGAAGCTGAAGCTTTCTTT. Translated, it gives CASSLDRAREAEAFF.

This clonotype was detected many times. The rearrangement joins TRBV5-5 to TRBJ2-3; 9 bases fit TRBD2. V was pared by 1 base and J by 5 bases, with 14 bases of the junction left unmatched. There are 18 residues in the CDR3. The germline V gene has CDR1 SGHKS and CDR2 YYEKEE (reference sequence). The DNA of the CDR3 is TGTGCCAGCAGCTTGAGTCTAGCGGGGAGTTCCGTTGTAGATACGCAGTATTTT. It encodes CASSLSLAGSSVVDTQYF.

A single count supports this clonotype. One junction end disagrees with the germline gene, perhaps due to a read error. The V call is TRBV7-9, the J call TRBJ2-2; 7 positions agree with TRBD1. This CDR3 has 18 residues. CDR1 and CDR2 from the germline V gene are SEHNR and FQNEAQ (reference sequence). The CDR3 nucleotides read TGTGCCAGCAGCCCCGTTTTAAGTATTGAAGGGGGCTCCGGGGAGCTGTCTTTT. Translated: CASSPVLSIEGGSGELSF.

The chain uses TRBV6-2 or TRBV6-3 and TRBJ2-1; no clear D. V was cut by 0 bases and J by 6 bases, with 12 bases left in between. Germline loops: CDR1 MNHEY, CDR2 SVGEGT. This CDR3 comprises 15 residues. As DNA, the CDR3 is TGTGCCAGCAGTTACTCTTCCTCGTTTAGCAATGAGCAGTTCTTC. This translates into CASSYSSSFSNEQFF.